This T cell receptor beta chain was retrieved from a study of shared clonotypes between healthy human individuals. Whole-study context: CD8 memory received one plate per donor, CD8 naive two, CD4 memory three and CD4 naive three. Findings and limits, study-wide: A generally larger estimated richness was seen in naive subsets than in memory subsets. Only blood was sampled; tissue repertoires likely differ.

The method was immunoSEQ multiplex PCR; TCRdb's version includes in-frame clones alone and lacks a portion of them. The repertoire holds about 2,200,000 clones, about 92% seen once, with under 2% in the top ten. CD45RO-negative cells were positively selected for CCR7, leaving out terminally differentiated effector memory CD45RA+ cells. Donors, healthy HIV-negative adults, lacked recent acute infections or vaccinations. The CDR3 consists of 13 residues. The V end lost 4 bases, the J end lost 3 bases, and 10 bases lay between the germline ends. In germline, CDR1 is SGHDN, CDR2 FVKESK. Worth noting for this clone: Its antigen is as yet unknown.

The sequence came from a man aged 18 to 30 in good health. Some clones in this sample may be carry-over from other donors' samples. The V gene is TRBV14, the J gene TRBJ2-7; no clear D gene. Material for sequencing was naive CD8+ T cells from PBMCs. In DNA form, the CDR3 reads TGTGCCAGCAGCCCCTTTGGTCACTACGAGCAGTACTTC. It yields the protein CASSPFGHYEQYF.